Listed below are T cell receptor beta chains from one sample, sequenced in a study of OX40 agonist ivuxolimab in advanced cancers. TCRdb's copy holds only in-frame clones and misses some; the assay was immunoSEQ multiplex PCR. The sample holds 45,000 to 55,000 clones, under 95% seen once. The source was CD4+ or CD8+ T cells sorted from blood, collected in a trial of the OX40 agonist ivuxolimab. The receptors here all came from an adult with an advanced solid tumor such as melanoma, head and neck, liver or kidney cancer. Each CDR3 is given with its conserved first and last residue. Fields, in order: D gene, J gene, clone size, V gene, CDR3 protein, CDR3 DNA. The D gene is left open where the match is weak. Clone size is given for some rows only: seen once, a few or many times, or a class if the clone is expanded.

NA	TRBJ2-5	NA	TRBV13	CASSSYDSGQETQYF	TGTGCCAGCAGCTCCTACGACAGTGGCCAAGAGACCCAGTACTTC
TRBD2	TRBJ2-1	NA	TRBV19	CASTLSGSSYNEQFF	TGTGCCAGTACCCTAAGCGGGAGCTCCTACAATGAGCAGTTCTTC
NA	TRBJ2-7	NA	TRBV6-5	CASSPRGGGDEQYF	TGTGCCAGCAGCCCTAGGGGAGGGGGCGACGAGCAGTACTTC
TRBD1	TRBJ2-5	once	TRBV6-5	CASSGSGGVQETQYF	TGTGCCAGCAGTGGTTCAGGGGGAGTCCAAGAGACCCAGTACTTC
NA	TRBJ2-7	NA	TRBV7-9	CASSLLGGAFSYEQYF	TGTGCCAGCAGCTTACTAGGAGGGGCTTTCTCCTACGAGCAGTACTTC
NA	TRBJ2-1	NA	TRBV14	CASSQGRGTEQFF	TGTGCCAGCAGCCAAGGAAGGGGGACTGAGCAGTTCTTC
TRBD1	TRBJ1-4	NA	TRBV28	CASSSTDRGGVEKLFF	TGTGCCAGCAGTTCCACCGACAGGGGAGGGGTTGAAAAACTGTTTTTT
TRBD1	TRBJ2-7	NA	TRBV7-9	CASSSGQGATREQYF	TGTGCCAGCAGCTCAGGACAGGGGGCAACGAGGGAGCAGTACTTC
TRBD2	TRBJ2-2	NA	TRBV4-3	CASSQDPPAGGTGELFF	TGCGCCAGCAGCCAAGACCCCCCAGCGGGGGGCACCGGGGAGCTGTTTTTT
NA	TRBJ2-7	NA	TRBV21-1	CASSSRPTSGSAIRSYEQYF	TGTGCCAGCAGCTCGAGGCCGACTAGCGGGAGCGCGATTCGGTCCTACGAGCAGTACTTC
TRBD2	TRBJ2-1	NA	TRBV30	CAWTLAGGGNEQFF	TGTGCCTGGACCCTAGCGGGAGGGGGCAATGAGCAGTTCTTC
TRBD2	TRBJ2-7	once	TRBV28	CASISGTSGRAHEQYF	TGTGCCAGCATTTCCGGGACTAGCGGGAGGGCCCACGAGCAGTACTTC
NA	TRBJ2-7	NA	TRBV5-6	CASSAIGEQYF	TGTGCCAGCAGCGCAATCGGGGAGCAGTACTTC
TRBD2	TRBJ2-3	NA	TRBV6-5	CATSGGRGTQYF	TGTGCCACTTCGGGGGGGAGAGGTACGCAGTATTTT
TRBD2	TRBJ2-4	NA	TRBV13	CASSSASGRAKNIQYF	TGTGCCAGCAGCTCTGCTAGCGGACGTGCCAAAAACATTCAGTACTTC
NA	TRBJ2-1	NA	TRBV27	CASSPLAVSYNEQFF	TGTGCCAGCAGTCCCCTTGCGGTGTCCTACAATGAGCAGTTCTTC
NA	TRBJ2-1	NA	TRBV21-1	CASSNSISGNNEQFF	TGTGCCAGCAGCAATTCTATTAGCGGCAACAATGAGCAGTTCTTC
NA	TRBJ2-7	NA	TRBV6-5	CASSYSGRVYEQYF	TGTGCCAGCAGTTACTCTGGCAGGGTCTACGAGCAGTACTTC
TRBD2	TRBJ2-1	NA	TRBV4-1	CASSQDGLAGGRSSYNEQFF	TGCGCCAGCAGCCAAGATGGACTAGCGGGAGGTCGAAGCTCCTACAATGAGCAGTTCTTC
NA	TRBJ1-3	NA	TRBV28	CASSDYSTGNTIYF	TGTGCCAGCAGTGACTACAGTACTGGAAACACCATATATTTT
NA	TRBJ2-7	once	TRBV30	CAWSGRGPDEQYF	TGTGCCTGGAGTGGTAGGGGCCCAGACGAGCAGTACTTC
TRBD2	TRBJ2-7	NA	TRBV7-9	CASSLSGTSGTYEQYF	TGTGCCAGCAGCCTTTCCGGGACTAGCGGTACCTACGAGCAGTACTTC
NA	TRBJ1-4	NA	TRBV28	CASSWGKRTNEKLFF	TGTGCCAGCAGTTGGGGAAAGAGAACTAATGAAAAACTGTTTTTT
NA	TRBJ2-1	NA	TRBV19	CASSIVPGDSYNEQFF	TGTGCCAGTAGTATAGTACCGGGGGACTCCTACAATGAGCAGTTCTTC
TRBD1	TRBJ1-6	NA	TRBV15	CATSRRTGEGSPLHF	TGTGCCACCAGCCGGCGGACAGGGGAGGGTTCACCCCTCCACTTT
TRBD1	TRBJ2-2	NA	TRBV9	CASSVEEVGQGPSNTGELFF	TGTGCCAGCAGCGTAGAGGAGGTTGGACAGGGGCCTTCGAACACCGGGGAGCTGTTTTTT
NA	TRBJ2-5	NA	TRBV4-1	CASSSDFVGGTQYF	TGCGCCAGCAGCTCGGACTTTGTGGGGGGAACCCAGTACTTC
NA	TRBJ2-7	NA	TRBV7-2	CASSLGSGSYEQYF	TGTGCCAGCAGCTTAGGAAGTGGGTCCTACGAGCAGTACTTC
NA	TRBJ1-1	few	TRBV30	CAWSKYTEAFF	TGTGCCTGGAGTAAATACACTGAAGCTTTCTTT
TRBD2	TRBJ2-3	NA	TRBV7-3	CASSPTSGNPSRTQYF	TGTGCCAGCAGCCCGACTAGCGGGAATCCCTCTCGTACGCAGTATTTT
NA	TRBJ2-2	once	TRBV19	CASSHGTNTGELFF	TGTGCCAGTAGTCACGGAACGAACACCGGGGAGCTGTTTTTT
TRBD1	TRBJ1-5	NA	TRBV19	CASSTGQGSNQPQHF	TGTGCCAGTAGTACTGGACAGGGAAGCAATCAGCCCCAGCATTTT
TRBD2	TRBJ2-2	NA	TRBV27	CASSTPGLAGESGELFF	TGTGCCAGCAGTACGCCGGGACTAGCGGGAGAATCCGGGGAGCTGTTTTTT
NA	TRBJ2-2	once	TRBV27	CASSYIANTGELFF	TGTGCCAGCTCCTACATTGCGAACACCGGGGAGCTGTTTTTT
TRBD1	TRBJ2-1	NA	TRBV14	CASSHIRDRGDEQFF	TGTGCCAGCAGCCACATCCGGGACAGGGGCGATGAGCAGTTCTTC
NA	TRBJ1-2	once	TRBV9	CASSEAGDVFYGYTF	TGTGCCAGCAGCGAGGCAGGGGACGTTTTTTATGGCTACACCTTC
NA	TRBJ2-5	NA	TRBV5-5	CASSFSPRGTETQYF	TGTGCCAGCAGCTTTAGCCCGAGGGGCACAGAGACCCAGTACTTC
NA	TRBJ2-1	NA	TRBV27	CASSSDSYNEQFF	TGTGCCAGCAGTTCCGACAGTTACAATGAGCAGTTCTTC
NA	TRBJ2-7	NA	TRBV7-8	CASSFGSYEQYF	TGTGCCAGCAGCTTCGGATCCTACGAGCAGTACTTC
NA	TRBJ1-4	NA	TRBV5-8	CASSTFEQGLDEKLFF	TGTGCCAGCAGCACCTTTGAACAGGGTCTGGATGAAAAACTGTTTTTT
NA	TRBJ1-3	NA	TRBV7-8	CASSLFGRASSPGNTIYF	TGTGCCAGCAGCTTATTTGGTCGGGCCTCCTCGCCTGGAAACACCATATATTTT
TRBD2	TRBJ2-2	NA	TRBV6-6	CASTLGLVGNTGELFF	TGTGCCAGCACTCTGGGACTAGTGGGGAACACCGGGGAGCTGTTTTTT
NA	TRBJ2-5	once	TRBV29-1	CSVQTSFETQYF	TGCAGCGTACAGACTAGTTTTGAGACCCAGTACTTC
TRBD2	TRBJ2-7	NA	TRBV6-5	CASSYSIAGGLHEQYF	TGTGCCAGCAGTTACTCGATAGCGGGAGGGCTCCACGAGCAGTACTTC
TRBD2	TRBJ2-2	NA	TRBV4-1	CASSQVIAGGIGELFF	TGCGCCAGCAGCCAAGTTATAGCGGGAGGTATCGGGGAGCTGTTTTTT
NA	TRBJ1-1	NA	TRBV6-5	CASRPGRVNTEAFF	TGTGCCAGCAGGCCGGGACGCGTGAACACTGAAGCTTTCTTT
NA	TRBJ2-7	NA	TRBV28	CASRDPGYEQYF	TGTGCCAGCAGGGACCCAGGGTACGAGCAGTACTTC
NA	TRBJ2-5	NA	TRBV2	CASSEPQKETQYF	TGTGCCAGCAGTGAACCGCAGAAAGAGACCCAGTACTTC
NA	TRBJ1-1	once	TRBV11-2	CASRPTGRMNTEAFF	TGTGCCAGCAGGCCGACGGGGCGGATGAACACTGAAGCTTTCTTT
NA	TRBJ2-2	NA	TRBV11-3	CASSFLRREELRPGELFF	TGTGCCAGCAGCTTTCTACGCCGCGAAGAACTGCGTCCCGGGGAGCTGTTTTTT
TRBD1	TRBJ2-2	NA	TRBV28	CASRERWTGFGELFF	TGTGCCTCCCGGGAAAGGTGGACAGGGTTCGGGGAGCTGTTTTTT
NA	TRBJ2-5	once	TRBV6-5	CASRSSGQETQYF	TGTGCCAGCAGAAGTTCAGGGCAAGAGACCCAGTACTTC
TRBD1	TRBJ1-2	NA	TRBV9	CASTRRDRDNYGYTF	TGTGCCAGCACCCGTCGGGACAGGGACAACTATGGCTACACCTTC
NA	TRBJ2-2	NA	TRBV11-3	CASSLVPQGMSGELFF	TGTGCCAGCAGCTTAGTGCCTCAGGGGATGTCCGGGGAGCTGTTTTTT
TRBD1	TRBJ2-7	NA	TRBV7-8	CASSLAGTGGGYEQYF	TGTGCCAGCAGCTTAGCAGGGACAGGGGGAGGGTACGAGCAGTACTTC
NA	TRBJ2-7	NA	TRBV29-1	CSVEAPGIGSEYEQYF	TGCAGCGTTGAAGCCCCAGGCATAGGGTCGGAATACGAGCAGTACTTC
NA	TRBJ2-5	NA	TRBV5-4	CASSSTWGETQYF	TGTGCCAGCAGCTCGACCTGGGGAGAGACCCAGTACTTC
NA	TRBJ2-7	few	TRBV11-2	CASSGTYYYEQYF	TGTGCCAGTTCCGGGACTTACTACTACGAGCAGTACTTC
TRBD2	TRBJ2-5	NA	TRBV11-3	CASTATSAEWRETQYF	TGTGCCAGCACCGCGACTAGCGCGGAGTGGCGGGAGACCCAGTACTTC
NA	TRBJ1-5	NA	TRBV30	CAWSEAGHQPQHF	TGTGCCTGGAGTGAGGCAGGACATCAGCCCCAGCATTTT